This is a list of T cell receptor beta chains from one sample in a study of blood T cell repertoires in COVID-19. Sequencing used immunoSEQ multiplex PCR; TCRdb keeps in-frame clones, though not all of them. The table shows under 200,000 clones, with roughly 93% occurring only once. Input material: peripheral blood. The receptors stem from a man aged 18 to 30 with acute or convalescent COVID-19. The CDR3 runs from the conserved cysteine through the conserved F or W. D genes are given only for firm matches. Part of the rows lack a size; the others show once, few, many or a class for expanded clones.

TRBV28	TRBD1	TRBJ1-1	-	CASRLFGTANTEAFF	TGTGCCAGCAGACTCTTTGGGACAGCGAACACTGAAGCTTTCTTT
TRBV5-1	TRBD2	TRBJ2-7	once	CASSHGGRSSYEQYF	TGCGCCAGCAGCCACGGCGGGAGGAGCTCCTACGAGCAGTACTTC
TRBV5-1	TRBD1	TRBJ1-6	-	CASRDRDGAASPLHF	TGCGCCAGCAGAGACAGGGACGGGGCCGCTTCACCCCTCCACTTT
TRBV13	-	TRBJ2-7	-	CASSSDSYEQYF	TGTGCCAGCAGCTCCGACAGCTACGAGCAGTACTTC
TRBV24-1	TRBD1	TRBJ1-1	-	CAPTLPCLTGTGGENTEAFF	TGTGCCCCCACCTTGCCTTGCCTGACCGGGACAGGGGGCGAGAACACTGAAGCTTTCTTT
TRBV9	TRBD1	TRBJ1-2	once	CASSVDGTGGAIGGYTF	TGTGCCAGCAGCGTAGACGGGACAGGGGGGGCCATCGGCGGCTACACCTTC
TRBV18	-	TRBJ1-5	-	CASSYQTGNSNQPQHF	TGTGCCAGCTCTTATCAGACAGGTAATAGCAATCAGCCCCAGCATTTT
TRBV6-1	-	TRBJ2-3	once	CASSEIRTPGSTDTQYF	TGTGCCAGCAGTGAGATTAGAACTCCGGGTAGCACAGATACGCAGTATTTT
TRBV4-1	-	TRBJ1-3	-	CASSHLPLSGVSGNTIYF	TGCGCCAGCAGCCATCTCCCCCTGAGCGGGGTCTCTGGAAACACCATATATTTT
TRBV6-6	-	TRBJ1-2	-	CASSYGQGHNYGYTF	TGTGCCAGCAGTTACGGGCAGGGCCACAACTATGGCTACACCTTC
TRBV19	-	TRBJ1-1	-	CASSTQDQELNTEAFF	TGTGCCAGTAGTACCCAAGACCAGGAATTGAACACTGAAGCTTTCTTT
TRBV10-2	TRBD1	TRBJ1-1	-	CASRDRGSTEAFF	TGCGCCAGCAGAGACAGGGGATCCACTGAAGCTTTCTTT
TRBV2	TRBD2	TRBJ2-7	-	CASSGPSGVTYEQYF	TGTGCCAGCAGTGGACCTAGCGGCGTTACCTACGAGCAGTACTTC
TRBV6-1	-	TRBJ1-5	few	CASSETWYSNQPQHF	TGTGCCAGCAGTGAAACATGGTATAGCAATCAGCCCCAGCATTTT
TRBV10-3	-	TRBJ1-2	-	CAISERGAEYGYTF	TGTGCCATCAGTGAACGGGGAGCGGAATATGGCTACACCTTC
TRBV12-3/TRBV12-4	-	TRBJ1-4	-	CASSSSNEKLFF	TGTGCCAGCAGTTCCTCTAATGAAAAACTGTTTTTT
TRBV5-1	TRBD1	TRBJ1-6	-	CASSFDGTGGPPLHF	TGCGCCAGCAGCTTCGACGGGACAGGGGGTCCACCCCTCCACTTT
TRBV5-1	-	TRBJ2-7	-	CASSLTPEVYEQYF	TGCGCCAGCAGCTTGACACCAGAAGTCTACGAGCAGTACTTC
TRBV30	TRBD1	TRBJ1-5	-	CAWKPGQLYNQPQHF	TGTGCCTGGAAGCCGGGACAGCTTTACAATCAGCCCCAGCATTTT
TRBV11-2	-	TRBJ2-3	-	CASSLGQIGDTQYF	TGTGCCAGCAGCTTGGGACAAATTGGAGATACGCAGTATTTT
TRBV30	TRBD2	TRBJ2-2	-	CAWRPRGGYTGELFF	TGTGCCTGGAGGCCACGGGGGGGATACACCGGGGAGCTGTTTTTT
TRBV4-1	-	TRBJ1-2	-	CASSQGGGYGYTF	TGCGCCAGCAGCCAAGGAGGGGGATATGGCTACACCTTC
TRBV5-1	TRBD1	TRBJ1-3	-	CASSRQGQVFGDAGNTIYF	TGCGCCAGCAGCCGCCAGGGACAGGTATTTGGTGACGCTGGAAACACCATATATTTT
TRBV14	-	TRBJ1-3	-	CASSPWWAPLGNTIYF	TGTGCCAGCAGCCCATGGTGGGCACCATTAGGAAACACCATATATTTT
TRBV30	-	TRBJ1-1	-	CAWSVVRNTEAFF	TGTGCCTGGAGTGTTGTCAGAAACACTGAAGCTTTCTTT
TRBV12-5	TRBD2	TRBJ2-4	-	CASGLSGSGDIQYF	TGTGCTAGTGGTTTGTCGGGGAGCGGGGACATTCAGTACTTC
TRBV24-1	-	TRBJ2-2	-	CATSDTGFDTGELFF	TGTGCCACCAGTGATACAGGGTTTGACACCGGGGAGCTGTTTTTT
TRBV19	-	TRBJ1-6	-	CASSTGGTYNSPLHF	TGTGCCAGTAGCACGGGCGGGACTTATAATTCACCCCTCCACTTT
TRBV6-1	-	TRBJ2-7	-	CASSEAWGVYEQYF	TGTGCCAGCAGTGAAGCTTGGGGGGTCTACGAGCAGTACTTC
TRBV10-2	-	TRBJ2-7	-	CASSEVALSSYEQYF	TGCGCCAGCAGTGAGGTAGCGTTGTCCTCCTACGAGCAGTACTTC
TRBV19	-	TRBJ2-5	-	CASSMRAGPQETQYF	TGTGCCAGTAGTATGCGAGCGGGTCCACAAGAGACCCAGTACTTC
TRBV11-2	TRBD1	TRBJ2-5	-	CASSLSGQGAQETQYF	TGTGCCAGCAGCTTATCCGGACAGGGGGCACAAGAGACCCAGTACTTC